Sequencing of this T cell receptor beta chain was carried out in a study of T cell repertoires in cytomegalovirus infection. Overall study: Matching HLA type, along with CMV infection, was indicated by public TCR beta signatures.

About this clonotype itself: The antigen remains undetermined.

Trimming took off 4 bases at V and 7 bases at J, with 11 bases between the two ends. The CDR3 sequence is 12 residues long. Looked up from germline, CDR1 is SEHNR and CDR2 is FQNEAQ (reference sequence). TCRdb re-called the reads through MiXCR, storing one row per CDR3 protein. This table holds about 240,000 distinct CDR3 sequences, more than 9% found once. Notes on the study in general: The study found HLA-C-restricted CMV-specific TCR beta clonotypes dominating the ex vivo response. Cumulative frequency of public TCR beta families picked out carriers of CMV plus the relevant HLA.

This chain links TRBV7-9 with TRBJ2-7; no reliable D call. The source is a human donor in good health (CMV status not recorded). Some clones in this sample may be carry-over from other donors' samples. Material for sequencing was PBMCs. In DNA form, the CDR3 reads TGTGCCAGCAGCTCACAGTCGGGTGAGCAGTACTTC. Protein: CASSSQSGEQYF.